The sequence of this T cell receptor beta chain was determined in a study of blood T cell repertoires in COVID-19. Whole-study context: Sample material is recorded as cDNA or gDNA derived from T cells, B-cell-depleted T cells, or PBMCs.

It was during active infection that Seattle patients were enrolled and then longitudinally followed. Trimming removed 0 bases from V and 6 bases from J; junction bases left unmatched: 2. Germline V gives CDR1 MGHRA, CDR2 YSYEKL. The CDR3 runs 15 residues. Methods used by the authors: Using reference gene primer amplification, nucleated cell counts were estimated. Produced via immunoSEQ multiplex PCR; TCRdb's table is partial and in-frame only. V and J calls and clone size are copied from that table; D and trimming were computed from the DNA. The sample yields a few hundred thousand clones, about 88% seen once.

The TCR sequence derives from a man in his fifties or sixties with COVID-19, enrolled during active disease. Input material: peripheral blood. V and J are TRBV4-1 and TRBJ1-5, with 10 bases that match TRBD1. CDR3 loop: CASSQEDRGFQPQHF. The CDR3 DNA follows: TGCGCCAGCAGCCAAGAGGACAGGGGGTTTCAGCCCCAGCATTTT.